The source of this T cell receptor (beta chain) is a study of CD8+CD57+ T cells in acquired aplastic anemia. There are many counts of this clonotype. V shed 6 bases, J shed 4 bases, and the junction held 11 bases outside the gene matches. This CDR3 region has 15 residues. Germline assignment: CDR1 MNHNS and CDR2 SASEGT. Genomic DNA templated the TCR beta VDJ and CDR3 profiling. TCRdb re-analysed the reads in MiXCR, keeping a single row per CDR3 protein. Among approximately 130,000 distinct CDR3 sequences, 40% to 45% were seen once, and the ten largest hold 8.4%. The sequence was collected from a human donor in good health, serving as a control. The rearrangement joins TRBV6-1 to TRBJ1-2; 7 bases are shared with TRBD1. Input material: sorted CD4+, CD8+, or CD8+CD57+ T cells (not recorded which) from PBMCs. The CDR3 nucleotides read TGTGCCAGCAGGGCGCCGGGACAGCGTTCCTATGGCTACACCTTC. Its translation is CASRAPGQRSYGYTF.